A selection of T cell receptor beta chains follows, all from one sample in a study of memory CD4+ T cells and cytomegalovirus serostatus. Sequencing was performed with immunoSEQ multiplex PCR; in TCRdb, only in-frame clones are kept and a portion is missing. The profile shows 60,000 to 70,000 clones, about three quarters of them singletons. Sequenced: memory CD4+ T cells from blood. The origin of the receptors is an adult in good health and CMV-seronegative. Some clones in this sample may be carry-over from other donors' samples. CDR3s leave out the opening cysteine and the closing phenylalanine or tryptophan. The D gene is left open where the match is weak.

>TRBV7-9|.
ASSITGTEDFRGYT
>TRBV10-3|TRBD1
AAKRGQGNEQY
>TRBV18|.
ASSRDNEQF
>TRBV5-1|TRBD1
ASSLAGQGVETQY
>TRBV5-6|.
ASSLASWYEQY
>TRBV4-2|.
ASSQDILITGELF
>TRBV6-5|.
ASSYVRGGSPLH
>TRBV28|.
ASSLGARGTEAF
>TRBV4-2|TRBD2
ASSQAGTSGPYEQY
>TRBV7-3|TRBD2
ASSLTNLAGGSGANVLT
>TRBV6-5|.
ASSYAPPGTRGIQY
>TRBV4-1|.
ASSQGTVATNEKLF
>TRBV18|TRBD2
ASSPRDYYYEQY
>TRBV6-5|.
ASSYTAGTPEKLF
>TRBV7-2|.
ASSPITWGEGYT
>TRBV9|.
ASSVSGSSGANVLT
>TRBV21-1|.
ASSRLSPESSYNSPLH
>TRBV6-1|.
ATGYQPQH
>TRBV14|.
ASSQDLEVNPNEQF
>TRBV5-5|TRBD1
ASSSQGAGETQY
>TRBV2|TRBD2
ASILAGHEQF
>TRBV28|.
ASSSPDGGRSYEQY
>TRBV2|.
ASSEAGRNTQY
>TRBV7-3|TRBD1
ASSSDRDGTGELF
>TRBV5-1|.
ASSPMPTSSYEQY
>TRBV6-1|.
ASRIWGGDTEAF
>TRBV4-2|.
ASSQDRVAAGSSTDTQY
>TRBV5-1|.
ASSDRLNTEAF